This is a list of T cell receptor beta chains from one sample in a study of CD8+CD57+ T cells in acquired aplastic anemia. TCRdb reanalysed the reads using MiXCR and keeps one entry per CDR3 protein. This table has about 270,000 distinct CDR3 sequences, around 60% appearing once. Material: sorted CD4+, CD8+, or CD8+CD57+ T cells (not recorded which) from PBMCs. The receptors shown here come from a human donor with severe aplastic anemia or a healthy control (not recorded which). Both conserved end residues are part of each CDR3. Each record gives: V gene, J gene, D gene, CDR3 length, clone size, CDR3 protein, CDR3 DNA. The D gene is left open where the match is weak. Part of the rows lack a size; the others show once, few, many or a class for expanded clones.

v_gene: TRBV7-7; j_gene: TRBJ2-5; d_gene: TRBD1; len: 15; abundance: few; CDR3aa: CASSGHRGRKETQYF; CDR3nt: TGTGCCAGCAGCGGCCACAGGGGGCGAAAAGAGACCCAGTACTTC
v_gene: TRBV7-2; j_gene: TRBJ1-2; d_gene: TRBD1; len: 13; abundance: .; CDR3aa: CASSLGQGQGYTF; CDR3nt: TGTGCCAGCAGCTTGGGACAGGGGCAAGGCTACACCTTC
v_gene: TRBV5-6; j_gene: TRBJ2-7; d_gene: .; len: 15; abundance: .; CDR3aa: CASSIGGGGGYEQYF; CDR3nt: TGCGCCAGCAGCATTGGCGGTGGGGGTGGCTACGAGCAGTACTTC
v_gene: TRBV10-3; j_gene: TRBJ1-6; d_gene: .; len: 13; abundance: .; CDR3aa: CASSQERASPLHF; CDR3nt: TGTGCCAGCAGCCAAGAGCGGGCTTCACCCCTCCACTTT
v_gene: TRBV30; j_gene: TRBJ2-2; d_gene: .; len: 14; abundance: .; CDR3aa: CAWSNPGRTGELFF; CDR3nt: TGTGCCTGGAGTAATCCAGGGAGGACCGGGGAGCTGTTTTTT
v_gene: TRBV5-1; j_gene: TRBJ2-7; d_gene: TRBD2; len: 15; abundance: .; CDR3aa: CASSLAVAGVNEQYF; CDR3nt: TGCGCCAGCAGCTTGGCCGTAGCGGGGGTGAACGAGCAGTACTTC
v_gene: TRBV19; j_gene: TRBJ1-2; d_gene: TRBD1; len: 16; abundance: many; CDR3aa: CASSDPRQGENYGYTF; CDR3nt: TGTGCCAGTAGTGACCCTCGACAGGGGGAGAACTATGGCTACACCTTC
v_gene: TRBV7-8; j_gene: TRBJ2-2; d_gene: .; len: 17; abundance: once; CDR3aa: CASSLRALGINTGELFF; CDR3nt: TGTGCCAGCAGCTTAAGAGCGTTGGGTATTAACACCGGGGAGCTGTTTTTT
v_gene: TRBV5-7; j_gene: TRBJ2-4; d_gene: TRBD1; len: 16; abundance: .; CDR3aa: CASSPRDRVVRDIQYF; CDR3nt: TGTGCCAGCTCACCCCGGGACAGGGTCGTAAGGGACATTCAGTACTTC
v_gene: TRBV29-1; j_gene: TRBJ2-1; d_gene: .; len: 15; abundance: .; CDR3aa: CSAQPRDRPYNEQFF; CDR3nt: TGCAGCGCCCAGCCGAGAGACAGGCCCTACAATGAGCAGTTCTTC
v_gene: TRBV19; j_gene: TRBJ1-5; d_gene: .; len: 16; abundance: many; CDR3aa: CASSIWLANSNQPQHF; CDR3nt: TGTGCCAGTAGTATTTGGCTGGCAAATAGCAATCAGCCCCAGCATTTT
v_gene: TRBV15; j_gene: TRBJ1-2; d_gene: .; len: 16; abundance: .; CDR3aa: CASSDSGPSGPYGYTF; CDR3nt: TGTGCCAGCAGTGACTCAGGGCCCTCGGGACCTTATGGCTACACCTTC
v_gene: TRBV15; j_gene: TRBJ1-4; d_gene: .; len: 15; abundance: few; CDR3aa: CATSRGLTNREKLFF; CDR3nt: TGTGCCACCAGCAGAGGCCTTACCAATCGGGAAAAACTGTTTTTT
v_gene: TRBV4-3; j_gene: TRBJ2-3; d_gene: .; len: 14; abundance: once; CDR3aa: CASSESSGADTQYF; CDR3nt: TGCGCCAGCAGCGAAAGTTCTGGGGCAGATACGCAGTATTTT
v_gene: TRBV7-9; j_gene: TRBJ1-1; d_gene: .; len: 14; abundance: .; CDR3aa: CASSSAGAAVEAFF; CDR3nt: TGTGCCAGCAGCTCCGCGGGTGCGGCAGTTGAAGCTTTCTTT
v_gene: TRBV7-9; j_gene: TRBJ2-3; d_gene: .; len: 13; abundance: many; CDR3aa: CASSYVSGVRTFF; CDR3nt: TGTGCCAGCAGCTACGTTTCGGGGGTTCGAACTTTTTTT
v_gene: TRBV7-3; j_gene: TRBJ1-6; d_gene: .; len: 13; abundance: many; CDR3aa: CASSLEFNSPLHF; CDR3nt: TGTGCCAGCAGCTTAGAATTTAATTCACCCCTCCACTTT
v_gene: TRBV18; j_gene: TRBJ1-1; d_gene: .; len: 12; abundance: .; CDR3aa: CASSPGEGGAFF; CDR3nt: TGTGCCAGCTCGCCCGGGGAGGGGGGCGCTTTCTTT
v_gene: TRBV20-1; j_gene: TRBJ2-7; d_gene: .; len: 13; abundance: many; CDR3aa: CSAPRTPVYEQYF; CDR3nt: TGCAGTGCACCTCGGACACCAGTCTACGAGCAGTACTTC
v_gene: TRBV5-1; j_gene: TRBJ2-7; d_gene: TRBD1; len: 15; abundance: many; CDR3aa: CASSLSGQGLDEQYF; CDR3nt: TGCGCCAGCAGCTTGTCGGGACAGGGGCTCGACGAGCAGTACTTC
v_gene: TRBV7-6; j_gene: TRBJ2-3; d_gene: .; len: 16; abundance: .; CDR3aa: CASSLSRWGETDTQYF; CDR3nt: TGTGCCAGCAGCTTATCAAGGTGGGGGGAAACAGATACGCAGTATTTT
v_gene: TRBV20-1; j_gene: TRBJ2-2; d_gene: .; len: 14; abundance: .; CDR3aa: CSAQLMSNTGELFF; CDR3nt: TGCAGTGCTCAGCTGATGTCGAACACCGGGGAGCTGTTTTTT
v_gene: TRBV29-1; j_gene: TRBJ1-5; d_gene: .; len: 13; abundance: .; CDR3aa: CSVVVGRNQPQHF; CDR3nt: TGCAGCGTTGTCGTGGGGCGCAATCAGCCCCAGCATTTT